This T cell receptor (beta chain) was identified during a study of memory CD4+ T cells and cytomegalovirus serostatus. Study overall: Donors were healthy Belgian adults, 9 or 10 CMV seropositive and fewer than 30 seronegative.

Method: immunoSEQ multiplex PCR; TCRdb's copy keeps in-frame clones and lacks some. Found here are just over 45,000 clones, around four fifths of them singletons; the top ten hold roughly 0.6%. Single viable CD3+CD4+CD8-CD45RO+ cells were sorted as the memory CD4+ T cells. With V trimmed by 2 bases and J by 1 base, 9 bases remained unmatched. The germline gives CDR1 SGHAT, CDR2 FQNNGV. CDR3 length equals 19 residues. The TCR was taken from an adult in good health and CMV-seronegative. The V call is TRBV11-2, the J call TRBJ2-6; 9 bases line up with TRBD1. Material for sequencing was memory CD4+ T cells from blood. Written as DNA, the CDR3 is TGTGCCAGCAGCTTAATTTTAGGGACAGGGCTTTCTGGGGCCAACGTCCTGACTTTC. It yields the protein CASSLILGTGLSGANVLTF.